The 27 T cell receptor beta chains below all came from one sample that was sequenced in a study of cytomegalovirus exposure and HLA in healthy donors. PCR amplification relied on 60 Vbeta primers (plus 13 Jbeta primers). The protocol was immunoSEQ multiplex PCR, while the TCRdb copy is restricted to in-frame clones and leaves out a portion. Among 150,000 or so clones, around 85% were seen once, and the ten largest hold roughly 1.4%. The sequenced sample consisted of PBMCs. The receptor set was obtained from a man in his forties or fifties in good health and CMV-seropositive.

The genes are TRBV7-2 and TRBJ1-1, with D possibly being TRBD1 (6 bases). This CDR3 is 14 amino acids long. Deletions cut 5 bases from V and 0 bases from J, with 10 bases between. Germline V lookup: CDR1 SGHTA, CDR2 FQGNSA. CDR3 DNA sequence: TGTGCCAGCAGCCCCAGGGACATGAACACTGAAGCTTTCTTT. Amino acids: CASSPRDMNTEAFF.

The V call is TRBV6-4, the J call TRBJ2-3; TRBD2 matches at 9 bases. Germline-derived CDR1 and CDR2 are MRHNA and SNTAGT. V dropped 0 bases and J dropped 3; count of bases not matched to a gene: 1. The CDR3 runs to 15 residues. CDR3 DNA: TGTGCCAGCAGTGACTCAGGACTAGCGACAGATACGCAGTATTTT. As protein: CASSDSGLATDTQYF.

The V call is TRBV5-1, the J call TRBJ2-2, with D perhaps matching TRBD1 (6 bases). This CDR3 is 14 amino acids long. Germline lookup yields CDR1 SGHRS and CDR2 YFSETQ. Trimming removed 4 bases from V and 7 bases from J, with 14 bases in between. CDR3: CASSPGEQGGELFF. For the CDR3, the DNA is TGCGCCAGCAGCCCCGGGGAACAGGGCGGGGAGCTGTTTTTT.

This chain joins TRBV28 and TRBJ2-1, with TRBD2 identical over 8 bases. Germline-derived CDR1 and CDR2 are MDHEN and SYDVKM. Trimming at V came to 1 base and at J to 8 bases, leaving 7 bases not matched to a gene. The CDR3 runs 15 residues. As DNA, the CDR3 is TGTGCCAGCAGTTTATACGGGGGGGATGGGGATGAGCAGTTCTTC. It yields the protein CASSLYGGDGDEQFF.

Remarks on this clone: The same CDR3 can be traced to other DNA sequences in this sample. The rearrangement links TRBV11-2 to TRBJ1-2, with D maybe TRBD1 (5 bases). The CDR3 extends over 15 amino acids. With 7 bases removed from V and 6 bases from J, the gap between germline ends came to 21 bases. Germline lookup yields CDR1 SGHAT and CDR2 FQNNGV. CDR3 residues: CASKKQRARDHGYTF. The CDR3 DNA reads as TGTGCCAGCAAAAAGCAGCGGGCCAGGGACCATGGCTACACCTTC.

For the CDR3, the DNA is TGCAGCGTTGAGTCATGGGCGCTTCAGAACACTGAAGCTTTCTTT. Protein sequence: CSVESWALQNTEAFF. The J gene is TRBJ1-1, the V gene TRBV29-1; D unclear. Trimming removed 3 bases at V and 1 base at J, with 15 bases between. There are 15 residues in the CDR3. The germline CDR1 and CDR2 sequences are SQVTM and ANQGSEA.

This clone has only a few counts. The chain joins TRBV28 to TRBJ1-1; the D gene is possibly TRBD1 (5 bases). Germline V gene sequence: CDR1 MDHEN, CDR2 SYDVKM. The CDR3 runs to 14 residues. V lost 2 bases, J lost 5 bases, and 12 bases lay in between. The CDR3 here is CASSLRQGRTEAFF. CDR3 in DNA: TGTGCCAGCAGTTTAAGGCAGGGAAGGACTGAAGCTTTCTTT.

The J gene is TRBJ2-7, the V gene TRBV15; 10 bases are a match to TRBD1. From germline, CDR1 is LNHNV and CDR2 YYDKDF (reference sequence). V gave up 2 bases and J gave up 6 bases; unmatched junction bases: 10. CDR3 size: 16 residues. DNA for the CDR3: TGTGCCACCAGCAGACCCTCCGGGACAGGGGTGGCCGAGCAGTACTTC. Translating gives CATSRPSGTGVAEQYF.

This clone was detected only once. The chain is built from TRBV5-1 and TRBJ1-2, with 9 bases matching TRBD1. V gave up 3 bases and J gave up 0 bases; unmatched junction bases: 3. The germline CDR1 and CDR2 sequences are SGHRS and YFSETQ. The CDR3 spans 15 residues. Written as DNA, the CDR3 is TGCGCCAGCAGCTGGACAGGGGATACTAACTATGGCTACACCTTC. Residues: CASSWTGDTNYGYTF.

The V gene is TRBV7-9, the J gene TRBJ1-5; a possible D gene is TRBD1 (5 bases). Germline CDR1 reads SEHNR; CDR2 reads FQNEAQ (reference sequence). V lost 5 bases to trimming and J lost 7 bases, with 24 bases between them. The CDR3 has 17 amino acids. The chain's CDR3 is CASSHLEPRVVGQPQHF. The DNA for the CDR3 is TGTGCCAGCAGCCATTTAGAGCCCAGGGTGGTGGGACAGCCCCAGCATTTT.

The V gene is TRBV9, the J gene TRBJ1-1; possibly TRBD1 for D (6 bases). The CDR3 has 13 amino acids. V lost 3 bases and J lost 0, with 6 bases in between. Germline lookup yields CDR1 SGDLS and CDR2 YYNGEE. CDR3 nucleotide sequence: TGTGCCAGCAGCGACAGGGTGAACACTGAAGCTTTCTTT. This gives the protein CASSDRVNTEAFF.

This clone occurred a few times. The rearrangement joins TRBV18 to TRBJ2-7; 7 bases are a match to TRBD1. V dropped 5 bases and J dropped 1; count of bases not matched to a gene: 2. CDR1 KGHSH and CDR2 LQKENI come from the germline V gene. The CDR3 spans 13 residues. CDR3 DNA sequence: TGTGCCAGCTCAGCAGGGGGATCCTACGAGCAGTACTTC. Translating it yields CASSAGGSYEQYF.

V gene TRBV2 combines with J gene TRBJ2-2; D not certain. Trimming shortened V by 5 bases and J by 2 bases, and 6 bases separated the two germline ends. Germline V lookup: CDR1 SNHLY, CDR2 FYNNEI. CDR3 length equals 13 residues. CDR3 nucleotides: TGTGCCAGCAGTCCACAAAACACCGGGGAGCTGTTTTTT. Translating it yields CASSPQNTGELFF.

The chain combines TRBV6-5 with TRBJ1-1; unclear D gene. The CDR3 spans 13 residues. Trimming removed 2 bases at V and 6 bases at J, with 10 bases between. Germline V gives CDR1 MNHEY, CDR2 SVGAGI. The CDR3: CASSYDGESEAFF. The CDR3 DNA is TGTGCCAGCAGTTACGACGGAGAGTCTGAAGCTTTCTTT.

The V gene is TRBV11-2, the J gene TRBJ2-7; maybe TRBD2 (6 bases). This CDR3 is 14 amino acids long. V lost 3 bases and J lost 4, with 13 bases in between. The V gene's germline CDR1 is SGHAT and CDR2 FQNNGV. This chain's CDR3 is CASSLTTGRYEQYF. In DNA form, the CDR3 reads TGTGCCAGCAGCTTGACGACTGGGAGGTACGAGCAGTACTTC.

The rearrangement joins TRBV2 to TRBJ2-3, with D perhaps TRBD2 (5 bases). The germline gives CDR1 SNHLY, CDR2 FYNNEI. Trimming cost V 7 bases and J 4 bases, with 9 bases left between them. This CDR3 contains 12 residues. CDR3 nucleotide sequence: TGTGCCAGCAACGGGGTGGCAGATACGCAGTATTTT. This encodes CASNGVADTQYF. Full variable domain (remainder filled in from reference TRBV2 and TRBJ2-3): EPEVTQTPSHQVTQMGQEVILRCVPISNHLYFYWYRQILGQKVEFLVSFYNNEISEKSEIFDDQFSVERPDGSNFTLKIRSTKLEDSAMYFCASNGVADTQYFGPGTRLTVL.

The CDR3 sequence is CATSRELSQKTQYF. In DNA, the CDR3 is TGTGCCACCAGCAGAGAACTCTCACAGAAGACGCAGTATTTT. The chain links TRBV15 to TRBJ2-3; D ambiguous. CDR3 size: 14 residues. The germline V gene has CDR1 LNHNV and CDR2 YYDKDF (reference sequence). Trimming shortened V by 0 bases and J by 9 bases, and 13 bases separated the two germline ends.

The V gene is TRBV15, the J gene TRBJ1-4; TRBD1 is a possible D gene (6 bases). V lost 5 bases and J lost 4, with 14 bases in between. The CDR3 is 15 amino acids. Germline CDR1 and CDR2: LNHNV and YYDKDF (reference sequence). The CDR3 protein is CATSWSQGFNEKLFF. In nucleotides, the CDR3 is TGTGCCACCAGCTGGAGCCAGGGGTTTAATGAAAAACTGTTTTTT.

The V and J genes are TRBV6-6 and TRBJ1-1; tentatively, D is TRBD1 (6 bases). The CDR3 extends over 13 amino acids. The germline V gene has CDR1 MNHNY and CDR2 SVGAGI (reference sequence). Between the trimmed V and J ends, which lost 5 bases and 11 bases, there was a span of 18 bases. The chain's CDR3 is CASSQRPDRGAFF. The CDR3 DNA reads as TGTGCCAGCAGTCAACGCCCGGACAGAGGGGCTTTCTTT.

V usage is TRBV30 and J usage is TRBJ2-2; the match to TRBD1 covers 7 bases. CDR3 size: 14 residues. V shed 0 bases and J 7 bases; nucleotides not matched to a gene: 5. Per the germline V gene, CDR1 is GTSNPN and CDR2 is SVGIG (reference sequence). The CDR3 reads CAWSVRGLLGELFF. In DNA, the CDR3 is TGTGCCTGGAGTGTTAGGGGGCTTCTCGGGGAGCTGTTTTTT.

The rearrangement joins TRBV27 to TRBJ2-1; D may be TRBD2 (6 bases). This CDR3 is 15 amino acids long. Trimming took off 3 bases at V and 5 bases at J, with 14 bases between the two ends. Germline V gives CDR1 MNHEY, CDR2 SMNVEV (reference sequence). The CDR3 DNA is TGTGCCAGCAGTTTTTGGGGACTTACCGACAATGAGCAGTTCTTC. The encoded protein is CASSFWGLTDNEQFF.

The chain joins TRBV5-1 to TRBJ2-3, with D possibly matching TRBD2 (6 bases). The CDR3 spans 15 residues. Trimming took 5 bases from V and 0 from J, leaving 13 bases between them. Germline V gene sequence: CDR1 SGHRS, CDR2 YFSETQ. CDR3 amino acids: CASRKEEGSTDTQYF. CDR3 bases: TGCGCCAGCAGAAAGGAGGAGGGTAGCACAGATACGCAGTATTTT.

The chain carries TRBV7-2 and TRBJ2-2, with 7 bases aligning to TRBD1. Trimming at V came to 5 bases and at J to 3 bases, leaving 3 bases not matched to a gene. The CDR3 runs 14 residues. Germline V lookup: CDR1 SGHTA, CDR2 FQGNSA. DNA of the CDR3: TGTGCCAGCAGCCTCGACAGGGACACCGGGGAGCTGTTTTTT. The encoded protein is CASSLDRDTGELFF.

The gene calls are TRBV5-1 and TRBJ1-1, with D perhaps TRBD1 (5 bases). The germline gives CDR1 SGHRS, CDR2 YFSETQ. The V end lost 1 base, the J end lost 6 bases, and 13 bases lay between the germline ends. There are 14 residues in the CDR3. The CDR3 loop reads CASSLSGGVAEAFF. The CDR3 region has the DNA TGCGCCAGCAGCTTGTCGGGAGGGGTGGCTGAAGCTTTCTTT.

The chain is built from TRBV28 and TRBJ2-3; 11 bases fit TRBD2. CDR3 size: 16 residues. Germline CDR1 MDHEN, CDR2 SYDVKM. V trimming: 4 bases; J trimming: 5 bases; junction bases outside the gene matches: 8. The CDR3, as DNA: TGTGCCAGCAGTTCGACTAGCGGGGTCCCTCGAGATACGCAGTATTTT. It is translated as CASSSTSGVPRDTQYF.

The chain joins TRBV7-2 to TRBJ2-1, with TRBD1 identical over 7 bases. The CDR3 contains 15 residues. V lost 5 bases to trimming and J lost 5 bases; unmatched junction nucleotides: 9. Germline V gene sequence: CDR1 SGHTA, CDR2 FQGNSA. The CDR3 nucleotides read TGTGCCAGCAGCCCCAGGGGGACCCTAAACAATGAGCAGTTCTTC. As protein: CASSPRGTLNNEQFF.

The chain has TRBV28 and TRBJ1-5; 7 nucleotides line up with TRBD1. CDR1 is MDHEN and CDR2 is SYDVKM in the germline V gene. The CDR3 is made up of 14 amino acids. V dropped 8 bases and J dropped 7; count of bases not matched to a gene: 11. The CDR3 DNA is TGTGCCAGCGCGCCGAGGGGGCTTCGGCAGCCCCAGCATTTT. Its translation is CASAPRGLRQPQHF.